Ten or more counts support the clone carrying this TCR beta chain. Its target is unknown. This sample stems from a study of T cells in Graves' hyperthyroidism and ophthalmopathy. General study findings and limits: The blood repertoire included most of the expanded thyroid clonotypes above 0.001.

Using 9.5 to 10 ml of fresh peripheral blood, PBMCs were prepared. RNA transcripts gave rise to amplified TCR beta CDR3 regions. TCR CDR3 underwent first-round RT-PCR with the HTBI primer set. TCRdb re-called the multiplex PCR reads with MiXCR, one entry per CDR3 protein. The sample contains fewer than 650,000 distinct CDR3 sequences, roughly 14% of which appear only once. The ends were cut back, 5 bases at V and 3 bases at J, with 13 bases in the middle. This CDR3 spans 14 amino acids. Germline V CDR1 and CDR2: LGHNA, YNFKEQ. This TCR was sampled from a woman aged 40 to 55 with Graves' ophthalmopathy. The sequencing sample was made of blood. The chain uses TRBV4-2 and TRBJ1-1; D is ambiguous. The CDR3 region has the DNA TGTGCCAGCAGCTCACAATATTGGGACACTGAAGCTTTCTTT. Translating it yields CASSSQYWDTEAFF.